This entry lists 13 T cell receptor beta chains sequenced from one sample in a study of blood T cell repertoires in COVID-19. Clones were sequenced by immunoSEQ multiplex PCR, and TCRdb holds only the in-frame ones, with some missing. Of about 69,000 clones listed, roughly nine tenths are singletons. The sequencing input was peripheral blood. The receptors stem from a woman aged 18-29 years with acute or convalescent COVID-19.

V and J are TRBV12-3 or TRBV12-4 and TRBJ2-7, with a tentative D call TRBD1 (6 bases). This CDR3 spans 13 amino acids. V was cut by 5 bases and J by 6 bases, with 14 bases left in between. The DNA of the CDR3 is TGTGCCAGCAGTCTTCGGACAGAGGGCGAGCAGTACTTC. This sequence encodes CASSLRTEGEQYF.

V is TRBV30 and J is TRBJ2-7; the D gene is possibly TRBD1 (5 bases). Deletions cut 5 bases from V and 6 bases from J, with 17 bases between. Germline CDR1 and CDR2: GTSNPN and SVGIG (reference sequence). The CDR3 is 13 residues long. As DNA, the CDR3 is TGTGCCTGGTCGACAGACCGCTCTGTCGAGCAGTACTTC. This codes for CAWSTDRSVEQYF.

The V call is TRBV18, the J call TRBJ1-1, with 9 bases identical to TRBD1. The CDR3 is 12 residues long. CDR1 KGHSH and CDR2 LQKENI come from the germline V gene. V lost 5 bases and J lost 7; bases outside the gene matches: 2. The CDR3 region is CASSTGQGEAFF. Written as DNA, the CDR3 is TGTGCCAGCTCAACGGGACAGGGTGAAGCTTTCTTT.

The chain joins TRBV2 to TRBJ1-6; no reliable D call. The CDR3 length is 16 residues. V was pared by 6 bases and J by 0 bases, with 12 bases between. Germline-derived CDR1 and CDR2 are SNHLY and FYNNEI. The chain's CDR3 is CASSFREPSYNSPLHF. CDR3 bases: TGTGCCAGCAGCTTCCGGGAGCCCTCCTATAATTCACCCCTCCACTTT.

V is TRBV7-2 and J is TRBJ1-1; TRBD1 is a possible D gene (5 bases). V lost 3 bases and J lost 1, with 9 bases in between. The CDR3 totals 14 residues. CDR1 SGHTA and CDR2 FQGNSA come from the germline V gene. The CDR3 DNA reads TGTGCCAGCAGCTTTTCGACAGCGAACACTGAAGCTTTCTTT. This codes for CASSFSTANTEAFF.

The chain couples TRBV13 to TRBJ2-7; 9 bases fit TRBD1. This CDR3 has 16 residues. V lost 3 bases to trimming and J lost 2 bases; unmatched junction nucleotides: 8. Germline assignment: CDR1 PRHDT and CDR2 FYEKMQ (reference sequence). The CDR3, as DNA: TGTGCCAGCAGCTTCGGCGGGACAGGGCTACCCTACGAGCAGTACTTC. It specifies CASSFGGTGLPYEQYF.

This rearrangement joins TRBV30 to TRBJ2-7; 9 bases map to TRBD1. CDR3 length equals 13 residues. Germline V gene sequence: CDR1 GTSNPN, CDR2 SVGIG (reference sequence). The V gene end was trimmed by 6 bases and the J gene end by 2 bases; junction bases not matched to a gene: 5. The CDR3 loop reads CACDGTGTYEQYF. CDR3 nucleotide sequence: TGTGCCTGCGATGGGACAGGGACCTACGAGCAGTACTTC.

The CDR3 sequence is CASSADKSQVETQYF. In DNA form, the CDR3 reads TGTGCCAGCAGTGCGGACAAGTCCCAAGTAGAGACCCAGTACTTC. The rearrangement joins TRBV2 to TRBJ2-5; the D gene is possibly TRBD1 (5 bases). This CDR3 contains 15 residues. The V end lost 4 bases, the J end lost 4 bases, and 16 bases lay between the germline ends. Germline lookup yields CDR1 SNHLY and CDR2 FYNNEI.

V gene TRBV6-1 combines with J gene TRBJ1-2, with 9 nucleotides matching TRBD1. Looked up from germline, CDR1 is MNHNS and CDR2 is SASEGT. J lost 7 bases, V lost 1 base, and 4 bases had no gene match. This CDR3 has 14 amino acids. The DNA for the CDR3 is TGTGCCAGCAGTGAAGTAAGACAGGGGGGTGGCTACACCTTC. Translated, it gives CASSEVRQGGGYTF.

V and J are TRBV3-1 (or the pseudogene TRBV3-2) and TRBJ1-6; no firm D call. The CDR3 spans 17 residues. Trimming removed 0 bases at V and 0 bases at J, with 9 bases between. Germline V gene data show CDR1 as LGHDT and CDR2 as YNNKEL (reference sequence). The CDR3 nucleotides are TGTGCCAGCAGCCAAGATTCTGCGAGCTCCTATAATTCACCCCTCCACTTT. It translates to CASSQDSASSYNSPLHF.

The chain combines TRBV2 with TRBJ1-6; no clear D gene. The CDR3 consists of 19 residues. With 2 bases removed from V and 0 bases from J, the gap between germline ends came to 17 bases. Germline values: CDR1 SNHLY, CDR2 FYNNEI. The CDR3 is CASSEYSLLKSSYNSPLHF. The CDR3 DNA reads TGTGCCAGCAGTGAATACAGCCTACTCAAGAGCTCCTATAATTCACCCCTCCACTTT.

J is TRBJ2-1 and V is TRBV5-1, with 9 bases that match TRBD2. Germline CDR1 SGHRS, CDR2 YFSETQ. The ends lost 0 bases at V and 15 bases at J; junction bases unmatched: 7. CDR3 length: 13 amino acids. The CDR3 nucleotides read TGCGCCAGCAGCTTGGCGGGCGGGGGGGCTCTGTTCTTC. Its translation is CASSLAGGGALFF.

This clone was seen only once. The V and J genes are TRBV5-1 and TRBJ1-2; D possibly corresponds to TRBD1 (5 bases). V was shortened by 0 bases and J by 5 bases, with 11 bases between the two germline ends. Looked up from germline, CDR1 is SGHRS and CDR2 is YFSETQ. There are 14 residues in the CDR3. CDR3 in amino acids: CASSLAGGEYGYTF. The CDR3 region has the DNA TGCGCCAGCAGCTTGGCAGGAGGGGAATATGGCTACACCTTC.